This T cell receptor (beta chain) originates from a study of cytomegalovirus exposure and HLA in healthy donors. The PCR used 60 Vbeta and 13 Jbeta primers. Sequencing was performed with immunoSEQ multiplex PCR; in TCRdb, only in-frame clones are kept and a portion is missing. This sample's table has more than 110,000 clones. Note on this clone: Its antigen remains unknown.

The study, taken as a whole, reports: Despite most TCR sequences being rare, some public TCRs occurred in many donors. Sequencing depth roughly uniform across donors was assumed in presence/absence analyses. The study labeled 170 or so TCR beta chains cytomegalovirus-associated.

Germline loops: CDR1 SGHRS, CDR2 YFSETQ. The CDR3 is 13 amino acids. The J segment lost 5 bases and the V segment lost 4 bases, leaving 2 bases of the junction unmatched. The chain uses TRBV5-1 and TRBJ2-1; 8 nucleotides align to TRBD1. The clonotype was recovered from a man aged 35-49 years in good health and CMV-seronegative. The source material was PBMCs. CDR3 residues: CASSLGQDNEQFF. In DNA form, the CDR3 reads TGCGCCAGCAGCCTGGGACAGGACAATGAGCAGTTCTTC.